This TCR beta chain is from a study of cytomegalovirus exposure and HLA in healthy donors. At collection, donors were nominally healthy, but unrecorded immune exposures were probable. CDR1 MNHEY and CDR2 SMNVEV come from the germline V gene (reference sequence). The CDR3 covers 13 residues. V lost 4 bases to trimming and J lost 6 bases, with 13 bases between them. The study ran its PCR with 60 Vbeta and 13 Jbeta primers. Only in-frame clones appear in the TCRdb table, and some are missing; sequencing was by immunoSEQ multiplex PCR. The table has roughly 140,000 clones, roughly 80% seen once. What was sequenced was PBMCs. The clonotype was recovered from a male donor in good health and CMV-seronegative. This chain uses TRBV27 with TRBJ2-7; unclear D gene. DNA for the CDR3: TGTGCCAGCAGTTCACTCTCGGAGTTCGAGCAGTACTTC. This translates into CASSSLSEFEQYF.